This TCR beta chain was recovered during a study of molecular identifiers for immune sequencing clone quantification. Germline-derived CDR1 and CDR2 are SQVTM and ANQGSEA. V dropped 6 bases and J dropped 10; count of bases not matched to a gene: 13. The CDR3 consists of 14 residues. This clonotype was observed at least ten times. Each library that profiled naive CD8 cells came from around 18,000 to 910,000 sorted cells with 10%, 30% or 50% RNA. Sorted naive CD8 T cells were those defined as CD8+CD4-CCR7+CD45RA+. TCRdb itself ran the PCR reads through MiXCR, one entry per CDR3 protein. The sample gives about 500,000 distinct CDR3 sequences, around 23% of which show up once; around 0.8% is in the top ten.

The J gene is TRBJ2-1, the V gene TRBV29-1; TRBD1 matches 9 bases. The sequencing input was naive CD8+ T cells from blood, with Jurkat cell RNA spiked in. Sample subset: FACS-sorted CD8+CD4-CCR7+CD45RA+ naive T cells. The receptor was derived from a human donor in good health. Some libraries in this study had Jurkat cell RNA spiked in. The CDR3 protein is CSVGVGDRVVEQFF. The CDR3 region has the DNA TGCAGCGTGGGAGTTGGGGACAGGGTAGTCGAGCAGTTCTTC.